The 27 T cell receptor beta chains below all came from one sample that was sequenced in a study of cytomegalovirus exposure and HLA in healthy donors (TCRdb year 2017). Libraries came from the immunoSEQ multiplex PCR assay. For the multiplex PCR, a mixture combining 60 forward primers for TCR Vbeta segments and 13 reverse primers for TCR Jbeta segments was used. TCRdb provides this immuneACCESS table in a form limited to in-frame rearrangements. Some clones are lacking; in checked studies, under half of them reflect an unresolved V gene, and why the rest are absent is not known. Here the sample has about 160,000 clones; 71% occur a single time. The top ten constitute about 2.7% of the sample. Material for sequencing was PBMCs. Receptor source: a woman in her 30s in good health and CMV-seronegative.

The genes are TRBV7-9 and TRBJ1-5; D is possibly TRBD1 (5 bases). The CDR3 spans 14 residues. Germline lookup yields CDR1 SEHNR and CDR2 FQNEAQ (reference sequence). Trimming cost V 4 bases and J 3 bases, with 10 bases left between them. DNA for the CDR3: TGTGCCAGCAGCTATACGACAGACAATCAGCCCCAGCATTTT. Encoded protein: CASSYTTDNQPQHF.

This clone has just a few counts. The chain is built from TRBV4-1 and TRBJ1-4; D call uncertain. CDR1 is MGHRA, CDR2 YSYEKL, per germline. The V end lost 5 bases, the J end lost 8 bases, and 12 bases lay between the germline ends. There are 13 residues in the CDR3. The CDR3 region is CASSEVLAEKLFF. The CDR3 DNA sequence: TGCGCCAGCAGCGAAGTCCTGGCCGAAAAACTGTTTTTT.

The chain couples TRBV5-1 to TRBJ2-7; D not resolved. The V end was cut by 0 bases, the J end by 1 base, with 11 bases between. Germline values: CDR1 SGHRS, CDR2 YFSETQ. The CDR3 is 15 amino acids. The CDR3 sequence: CASSLDLTKSYEQYF. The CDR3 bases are TGCGCCAGCAGCTTGGACCTCACAAAGTCCTACGAGCAGTACTTC.

CDR3 amino acids: CASIYVAGVVHEQFF. The CDR3 coding sequence is TGTGCCAGTATATATGTAGCGGGCGTGGTGCATGAGCAGTTCTTC. This sequence joins TRBV27 and TRBJ2-1; 7 nucleotides align to TRBD2. The CDR3 extends over 15 amino acids. Trimming took 9 bases from V and 8 from J; bases not matched to a gene: 16. Germline V gives CDR1 MNHEY, CDR2 SMNVEV (reference sequence).

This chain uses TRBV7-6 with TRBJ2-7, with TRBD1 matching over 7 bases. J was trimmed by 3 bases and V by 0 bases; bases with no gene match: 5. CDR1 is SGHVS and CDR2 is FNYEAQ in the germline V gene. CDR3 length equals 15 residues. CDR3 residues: CASSLAQGVGYEQYF. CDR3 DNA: TGTGCCAGCAGCTTAGCGCAGGGGGTAGGCTACGAGCAGTACTTC.

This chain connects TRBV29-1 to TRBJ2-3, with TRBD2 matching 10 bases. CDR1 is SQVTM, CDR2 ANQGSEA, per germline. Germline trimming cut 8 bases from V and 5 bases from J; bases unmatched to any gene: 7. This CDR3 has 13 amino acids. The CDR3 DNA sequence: TGCAGCCTACTAGCGGGGACTATAGATACGCAGTATTTT. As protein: CSLLAGTIDTQYF.

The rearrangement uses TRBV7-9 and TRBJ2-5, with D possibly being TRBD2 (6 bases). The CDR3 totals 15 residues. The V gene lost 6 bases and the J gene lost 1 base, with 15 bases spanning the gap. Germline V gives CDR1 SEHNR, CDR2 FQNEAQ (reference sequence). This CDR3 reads CASSLLGGTQETQYF. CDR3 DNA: TGTGCCAGCAGTTTGCTGGGGGGAACCCAAGAGACCCAGTACTTC. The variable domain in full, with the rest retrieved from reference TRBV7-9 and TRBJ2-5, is DTGVSQNPRHKITKRGQNVTFRCDPISEHNRLYWYRQTLGQGPEFLTYFQNEAQLEKSRLLSDRFSAERPKGSFSTLEIQRTEQGDSAMYLCASSLLGGTQETQYFGPGTRLLVL.

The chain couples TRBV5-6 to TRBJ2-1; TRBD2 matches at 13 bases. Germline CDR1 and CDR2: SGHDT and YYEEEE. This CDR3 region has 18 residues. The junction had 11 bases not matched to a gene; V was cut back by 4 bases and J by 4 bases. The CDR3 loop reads CASSTTGTSGTLYNEQFF. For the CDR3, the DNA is TGTGCCAGCAGCACAACCGGGACTAGCGGGACCTTATACAATGAGCAGTTCTTC.

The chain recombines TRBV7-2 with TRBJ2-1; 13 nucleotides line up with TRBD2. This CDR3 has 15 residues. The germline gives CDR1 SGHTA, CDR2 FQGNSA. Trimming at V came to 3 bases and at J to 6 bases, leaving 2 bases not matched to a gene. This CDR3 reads CASSFRLAGGNEQFF. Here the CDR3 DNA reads TGTGCCAGCAGCTTCAGACTAGCGGGAGGCAATGAGCAGTTCTTC. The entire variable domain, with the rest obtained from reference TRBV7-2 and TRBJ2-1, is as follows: GAGVSQSPSNKVTEKGKDVELRCDPISGHTALYWYRQSLGQGLEFLIYFQGNSAPDKSGLPSDRFSAERTGGSVSTLTIQRTQQEDSAVYLCASSFRLAGGNEQFFGPGTRLTVL.

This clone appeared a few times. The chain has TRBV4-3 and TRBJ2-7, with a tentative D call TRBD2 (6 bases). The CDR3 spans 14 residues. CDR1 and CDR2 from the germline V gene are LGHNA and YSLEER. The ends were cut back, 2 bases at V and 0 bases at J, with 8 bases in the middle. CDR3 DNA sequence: TGCGCCAGCAGCCAACGGGACTCCTCCTACGAGCAGTACTTC. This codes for CASSQRDSSYEQYF.

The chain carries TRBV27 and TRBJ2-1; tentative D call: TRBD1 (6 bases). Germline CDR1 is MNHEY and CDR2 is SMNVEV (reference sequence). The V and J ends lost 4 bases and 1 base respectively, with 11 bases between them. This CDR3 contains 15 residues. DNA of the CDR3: TGTGCCAGCAGTTCGAGGCAGGGGTCCTACAATGAGCAGTTCTTC. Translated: CASSSRQGSYNEQFF.

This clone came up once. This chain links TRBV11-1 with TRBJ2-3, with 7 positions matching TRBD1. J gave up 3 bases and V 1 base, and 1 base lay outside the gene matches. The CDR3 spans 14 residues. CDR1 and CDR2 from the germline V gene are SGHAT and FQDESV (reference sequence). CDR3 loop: CASSLVQGTDTQYF. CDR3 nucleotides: TGTGCCAGCAGCTTAGTACAGGGGACAGATACGCAGTATTTT.

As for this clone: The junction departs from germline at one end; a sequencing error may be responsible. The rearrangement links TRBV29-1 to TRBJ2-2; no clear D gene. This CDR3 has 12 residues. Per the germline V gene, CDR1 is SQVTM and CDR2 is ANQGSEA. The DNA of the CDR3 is TGCAACGTTGATAGGAACACCGGGGAGCTGTTTTTT. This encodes CNVDRNTGELFF.

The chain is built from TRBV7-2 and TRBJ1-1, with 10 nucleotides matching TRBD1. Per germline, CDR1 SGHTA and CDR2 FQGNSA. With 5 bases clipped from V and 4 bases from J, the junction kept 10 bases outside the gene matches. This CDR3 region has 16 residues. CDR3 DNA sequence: TGTGCCAGCAGCCCTTGGACAGGGGGTGGGTTCACTGAAGCTTTCTTT. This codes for CASSPWTGGGFTEAFF.

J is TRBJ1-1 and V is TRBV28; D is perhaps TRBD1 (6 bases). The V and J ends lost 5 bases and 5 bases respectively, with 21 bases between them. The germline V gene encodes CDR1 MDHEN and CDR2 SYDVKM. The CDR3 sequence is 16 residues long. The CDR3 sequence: CASSQGWGGARTEAFF. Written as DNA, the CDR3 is TGTGCCAGCAGTCAGGGGTGGGGGGGGGCGCGGACTGAAGCTTTCTTT.

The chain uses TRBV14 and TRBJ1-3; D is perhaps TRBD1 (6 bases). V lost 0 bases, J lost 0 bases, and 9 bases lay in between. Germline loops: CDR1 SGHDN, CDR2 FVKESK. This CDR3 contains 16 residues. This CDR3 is CASSQDRGLSGNTIYF. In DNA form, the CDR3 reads TGTGCCAGCAGCCAAGACAGGGGCCTCTCTGGAAACACCATATATTTT.

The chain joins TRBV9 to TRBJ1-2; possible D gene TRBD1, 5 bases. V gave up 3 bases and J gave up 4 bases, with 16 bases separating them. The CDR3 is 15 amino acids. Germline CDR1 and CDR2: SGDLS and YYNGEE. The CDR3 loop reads CASSASGHTIYGYTF. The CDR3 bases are TGTGCCAGCAGCGCTAGTGGACACACTATCTATGGCTACACCTTC.

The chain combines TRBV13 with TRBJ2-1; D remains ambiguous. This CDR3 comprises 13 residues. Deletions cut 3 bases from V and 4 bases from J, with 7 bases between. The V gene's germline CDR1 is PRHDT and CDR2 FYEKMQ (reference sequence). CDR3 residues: CASSLELYNEQFF. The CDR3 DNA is TGTGCCAGCAGCTTGGAGCTGTACAATGAGCAGTTCTTC.

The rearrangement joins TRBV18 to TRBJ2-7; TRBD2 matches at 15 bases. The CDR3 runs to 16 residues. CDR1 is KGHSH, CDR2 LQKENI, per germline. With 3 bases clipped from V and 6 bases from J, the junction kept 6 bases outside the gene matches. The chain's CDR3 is CASSPIRTSGRGEQYF. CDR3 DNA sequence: TGTGCCAGCTCACCCATCCGGACTAGCGGGAGGGGCGAGCAGTACTTC.

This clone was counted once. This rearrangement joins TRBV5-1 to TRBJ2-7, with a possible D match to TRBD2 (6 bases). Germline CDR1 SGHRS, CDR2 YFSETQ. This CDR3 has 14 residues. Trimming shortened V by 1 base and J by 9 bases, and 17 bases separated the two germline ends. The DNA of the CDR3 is TGCGCCAGCAGCTTGTCCGGGACTCCCGGGGGGCAGTACTTC. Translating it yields CASSLSGTPGGQYF. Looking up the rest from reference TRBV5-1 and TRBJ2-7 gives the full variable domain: KAGVTQTPRYLIKTRGQQVTLSCSPISGHRSVSWYQQTPGQGLQFLFEYFSETQRNKGNFPGRFSGRQFSNSRSEMNVSTLELGDSALYLCASSLSGTPGGQYFGPGTRLTVT.

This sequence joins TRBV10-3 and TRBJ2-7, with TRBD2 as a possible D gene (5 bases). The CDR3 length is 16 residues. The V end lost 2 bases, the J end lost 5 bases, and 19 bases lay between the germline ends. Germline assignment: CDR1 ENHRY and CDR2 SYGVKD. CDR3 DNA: TGTGCCATCAGTGAGCGGTTTCAGCGGCAAGAGGACGAGCAGTACTTC. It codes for CAISERFQRQEDEQYF.

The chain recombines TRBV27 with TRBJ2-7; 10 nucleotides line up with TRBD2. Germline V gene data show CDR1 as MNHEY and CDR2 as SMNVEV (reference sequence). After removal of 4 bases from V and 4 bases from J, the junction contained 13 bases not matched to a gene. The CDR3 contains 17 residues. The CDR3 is CASSSFRLAGAHYEQYF. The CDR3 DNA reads TGTGCCAGCAGTTCCTTTCGGCTAGCGGGAGCTCATTACGAGCAGTACTTC.

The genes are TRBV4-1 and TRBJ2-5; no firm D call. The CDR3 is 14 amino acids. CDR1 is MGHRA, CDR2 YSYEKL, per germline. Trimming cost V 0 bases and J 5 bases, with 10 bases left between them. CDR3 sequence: CASSQDRSWETQYF. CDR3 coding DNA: TGCGCCAGCAGCCAAGATCGTAGTTGGGAGACCCAGTACTTC.

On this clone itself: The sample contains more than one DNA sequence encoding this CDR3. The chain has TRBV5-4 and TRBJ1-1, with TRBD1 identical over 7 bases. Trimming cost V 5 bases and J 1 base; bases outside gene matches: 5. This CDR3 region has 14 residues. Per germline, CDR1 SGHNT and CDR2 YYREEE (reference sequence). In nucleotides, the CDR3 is TGTGCCAGCAGTTTAGACAGGGCGAACACTGAAGCTTTCTTT. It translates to CASSLDRANTEAFF.

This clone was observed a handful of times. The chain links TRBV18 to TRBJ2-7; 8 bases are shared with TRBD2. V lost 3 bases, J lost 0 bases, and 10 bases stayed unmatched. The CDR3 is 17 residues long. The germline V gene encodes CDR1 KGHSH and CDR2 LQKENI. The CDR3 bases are TGTGCCAGCTCACCCCGCTTGGTTAGCGGGAACTCCTACGAGCAGTACTTC. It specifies CASSPRLVSGNSYEQYF.

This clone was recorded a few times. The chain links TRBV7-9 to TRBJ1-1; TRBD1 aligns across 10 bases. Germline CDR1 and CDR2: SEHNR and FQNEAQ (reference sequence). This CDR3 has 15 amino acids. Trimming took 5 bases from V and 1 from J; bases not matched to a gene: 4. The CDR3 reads CASSTRTGGNTEAFF. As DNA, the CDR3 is TGTGCCAGCAGCACTCGGACAGGGGGGAACACTGAAGCTTTCTTT.

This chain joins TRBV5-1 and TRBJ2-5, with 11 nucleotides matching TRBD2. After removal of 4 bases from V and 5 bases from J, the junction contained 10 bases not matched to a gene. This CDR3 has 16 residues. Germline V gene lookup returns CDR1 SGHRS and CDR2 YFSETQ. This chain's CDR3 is CASSRPELAGVETQYF. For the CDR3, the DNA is TGCGCCAGCAGCCGGCCCGAACTAGCGGGGGTCGAGACCCAGTACTTC.